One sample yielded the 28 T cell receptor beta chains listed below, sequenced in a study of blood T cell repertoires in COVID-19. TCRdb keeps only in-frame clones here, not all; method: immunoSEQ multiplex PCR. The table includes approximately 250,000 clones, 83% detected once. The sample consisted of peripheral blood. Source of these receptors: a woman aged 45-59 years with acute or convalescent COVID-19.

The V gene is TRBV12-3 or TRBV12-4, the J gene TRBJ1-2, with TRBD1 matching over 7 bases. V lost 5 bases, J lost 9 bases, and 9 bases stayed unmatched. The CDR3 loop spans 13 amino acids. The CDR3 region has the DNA TGTGCCAGCAGTACAGGGGCCCTATACAGCTACACCTTC. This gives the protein CASSTGALYSYTF.

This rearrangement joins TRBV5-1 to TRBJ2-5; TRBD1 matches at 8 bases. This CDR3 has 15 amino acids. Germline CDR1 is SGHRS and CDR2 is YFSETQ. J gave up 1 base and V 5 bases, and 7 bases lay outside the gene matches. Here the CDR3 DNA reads TGCGCCAGCAGTCTGACAGGGGACATCCAAGAGACCCAGTACTTC. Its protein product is CASSLTGDIQETQYF.

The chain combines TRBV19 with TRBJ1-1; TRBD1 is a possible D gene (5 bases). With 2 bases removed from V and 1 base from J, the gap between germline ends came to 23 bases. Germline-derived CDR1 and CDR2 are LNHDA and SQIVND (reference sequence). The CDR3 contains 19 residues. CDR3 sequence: CASSIPPGRGRSRNTEAFF. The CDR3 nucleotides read TGTGCCAGTAGTATACCTCCAGGGCGGGGAAGAAGTAGGAACACTGAAGCTTTCTTT.

Here the CDR3 DNA reads TGTGCCAGCAGCTTAGGGACAGTGAACACTGAAGCTTTCTTT. It is translated as CASSLGTVNTEAFF. The J gene is TRBJ1-1, the V gene TRBV7-9; D may be TRBD1 (6 bases). Germline-derived CDR1 and CDR2 are SEHNR and FQNEAQ (reference sequence). V was cut by 1 base and J by 0 bases, with 6 bases left in between. This CDR3 has 14 residues.

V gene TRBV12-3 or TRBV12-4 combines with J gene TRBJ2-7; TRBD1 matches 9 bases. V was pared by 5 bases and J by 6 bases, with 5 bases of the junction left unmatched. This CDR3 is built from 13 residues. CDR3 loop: CASSHRGRSEQYF. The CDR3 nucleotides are TGTGCCAGCAGTCACAGGGGGCGCAGCGAGCAGTACTTC.

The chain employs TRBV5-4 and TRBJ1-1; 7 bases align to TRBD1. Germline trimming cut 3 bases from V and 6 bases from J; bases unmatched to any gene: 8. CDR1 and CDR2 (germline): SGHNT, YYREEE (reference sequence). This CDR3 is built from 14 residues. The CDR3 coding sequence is TGTGCCAGCAGCTCAGGACAGGCGGGCGCTGAAGCTTTCTTT. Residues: CASSSGQAGAEAFF.

The CDR3 DNA follows: TGTGCCAGCAGCTTAACAGTGGACAACTACAATGAGCAGTTCTTC. It is translated as CASSLTVDNYNEQFF. V usage is TRBV11-2 and J usage is TRBJ2-1; D is possibly TRBD1 (5 bases). From germline, CDR1 is SGHAT and CDR2 FQNNGV. The ends were cut back, 2 bases at V and 3 bases at J, with 11 bases in the middle. CDR3 length equals 15 residues. The complete variable domain, with remaining parts taken from reference TRBV11-2 and TRBJ2-1, reads EAGVAQSPRYKIIEKRQSVAFWCNPISGHATLYWYQQILGQGPKLLIQFQNNGVVDDSQLPKDRFSAERLKGVDSTLKIQPAKLEDSAVYLCASSLTVDNYNEQFFGPGTRLTVL.

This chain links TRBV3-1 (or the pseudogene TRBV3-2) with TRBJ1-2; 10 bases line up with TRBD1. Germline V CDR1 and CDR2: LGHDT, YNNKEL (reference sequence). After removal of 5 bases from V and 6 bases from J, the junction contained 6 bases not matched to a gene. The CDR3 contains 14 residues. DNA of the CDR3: TGTGCCAGCAGCTCGCGACAGGGGGCTAATGGCTACACCTTC. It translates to CASSSRQGANGYTF.

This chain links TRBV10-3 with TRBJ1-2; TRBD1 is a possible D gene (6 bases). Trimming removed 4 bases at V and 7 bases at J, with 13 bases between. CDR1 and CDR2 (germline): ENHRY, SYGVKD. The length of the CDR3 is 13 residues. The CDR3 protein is CAISVDSGGGYTF. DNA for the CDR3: TGTGCCATCAGTGTGGACAGCGGAGGTGGCTACACCTTC.

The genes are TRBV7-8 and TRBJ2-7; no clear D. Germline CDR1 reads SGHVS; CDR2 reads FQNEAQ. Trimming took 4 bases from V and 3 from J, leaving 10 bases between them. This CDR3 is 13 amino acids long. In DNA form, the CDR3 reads TGTGCCAGCAGCTCCCACTCCGACTACGAGCAGTACTTC. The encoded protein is CASSSHSDYEQYF.

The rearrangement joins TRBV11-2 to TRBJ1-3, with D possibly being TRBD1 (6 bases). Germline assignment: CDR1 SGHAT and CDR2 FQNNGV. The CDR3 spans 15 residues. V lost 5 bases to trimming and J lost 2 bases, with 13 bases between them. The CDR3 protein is CASSKTGFTGNTIYF. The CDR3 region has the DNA TGTGCCAGCAGCAAAACAGGGTTCACTGGAAACACCATATATTTT.

DNA for the CDR3: TGTGCCAGCAGCCACCGGACTATGAACACTGAAGCTTTCTTT. Protein: CASSHRTMNTEAFF. The V call is TRBV3-1 (or the pseudogene TRBV3-2), the J call TRBJ1-1; unclear D gene. Between the trimmed V and J ends, which lost 3 bases and 0 bases, there was a span of 8 bases. This CDR3 is built from 14 residues. CDR1 is LGHDT, CDR2 YNNKEL, per germline (reference sequence).

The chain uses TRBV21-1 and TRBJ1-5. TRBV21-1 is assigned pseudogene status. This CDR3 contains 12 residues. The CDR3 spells CASSKGEKPQHF. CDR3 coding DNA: TGTGCCAGCAGCAAAGGTGAGAAGCCCCAGCATTTT.

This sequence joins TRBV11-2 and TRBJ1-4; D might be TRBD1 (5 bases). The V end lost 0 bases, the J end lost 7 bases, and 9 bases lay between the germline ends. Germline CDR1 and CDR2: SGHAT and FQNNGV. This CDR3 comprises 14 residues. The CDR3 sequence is CASSLDQGREKLFF. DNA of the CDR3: TGTGCCAGCAGCTTAGATCAGGGCCGTGAAAAACTGTTTTTT.

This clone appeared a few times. CDR3 in DNA: TGTGCCAGCAGCCACCGAGGCGGCAGTTCCTCCTATGGCTACACCTTC. Its translation: CASSHRGGSSSYGYTF. The chain carries TRBV7-2 and TRBJ1-2, with D hard to call. Germline V gene lookup returns CDR1 SGHTA and CDR2 FQGNSA. This CDR3 is built from 16 residues. Trimming took 5 bases from V and 4 from J, leaving 20 bases between them.

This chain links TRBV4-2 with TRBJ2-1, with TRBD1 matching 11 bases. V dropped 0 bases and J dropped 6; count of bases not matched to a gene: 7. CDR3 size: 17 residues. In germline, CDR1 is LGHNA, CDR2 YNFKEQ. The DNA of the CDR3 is TGTGCCAGCAGCCAAGATCGGGGGACAGGGGGTGGCAATGAGCAGTTCTTC. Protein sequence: CASSQDRGTGGGNEQFF.

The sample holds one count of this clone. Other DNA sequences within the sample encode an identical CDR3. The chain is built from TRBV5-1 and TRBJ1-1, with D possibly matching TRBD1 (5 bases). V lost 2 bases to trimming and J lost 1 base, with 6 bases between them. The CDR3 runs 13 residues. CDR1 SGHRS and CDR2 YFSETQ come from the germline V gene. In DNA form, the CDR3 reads TGCGCCAGCAGCTTAACAGGGAACACTGAAGCTTTCTTT. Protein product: CASSLTGNTEAFF.

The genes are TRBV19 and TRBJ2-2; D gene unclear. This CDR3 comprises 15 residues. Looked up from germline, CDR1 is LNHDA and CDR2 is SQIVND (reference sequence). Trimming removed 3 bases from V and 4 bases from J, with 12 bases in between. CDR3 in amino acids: CASSMTAVPTGELFF. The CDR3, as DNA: TGTGCCAGTAGTATGACGGCGGTTCCCACCGGGGAGCTGTTTTTT.

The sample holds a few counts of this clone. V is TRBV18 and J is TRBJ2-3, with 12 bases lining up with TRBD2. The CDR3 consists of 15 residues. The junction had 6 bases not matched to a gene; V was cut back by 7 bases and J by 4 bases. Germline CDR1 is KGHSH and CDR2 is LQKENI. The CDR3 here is CASYSTSGSSDTQYF. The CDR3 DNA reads TGTGCCAGCTACTCGACTAGCGGGAGTTCAGATACGCAGTATTTT.

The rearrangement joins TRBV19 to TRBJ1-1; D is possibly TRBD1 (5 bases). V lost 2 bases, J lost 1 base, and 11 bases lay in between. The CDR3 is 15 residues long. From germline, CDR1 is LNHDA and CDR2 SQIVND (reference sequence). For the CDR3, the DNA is TGTGCCAGTAGTATACGAGACAGTCGGAACACTGAAGCTTTCTTT. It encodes CASSIRDSRNTEAFF.

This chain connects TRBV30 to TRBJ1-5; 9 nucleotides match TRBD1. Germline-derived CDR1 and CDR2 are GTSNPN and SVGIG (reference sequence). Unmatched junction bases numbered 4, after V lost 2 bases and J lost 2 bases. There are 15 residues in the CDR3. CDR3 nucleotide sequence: TGTGCCTGGAGTCGGCGGACAGGGGGCAATCAGCCCCAGCATTTT. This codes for CAWSRRTGGNQPQHF.

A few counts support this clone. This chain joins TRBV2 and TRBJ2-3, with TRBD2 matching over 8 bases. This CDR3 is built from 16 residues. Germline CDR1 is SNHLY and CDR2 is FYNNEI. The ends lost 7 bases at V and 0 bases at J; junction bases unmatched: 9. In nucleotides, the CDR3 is TGTGCCAGCACCGGGGTAGCGGGACTAAGCACAGATACGCAGTATTTT. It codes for CASTGVAGLSTDTQYF.

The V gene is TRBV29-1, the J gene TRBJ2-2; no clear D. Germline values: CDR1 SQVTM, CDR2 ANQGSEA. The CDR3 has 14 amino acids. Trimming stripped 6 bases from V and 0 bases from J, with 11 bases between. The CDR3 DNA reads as TGCAGCGTGATGAGCGCGGCGAACACCGGGGAGCTGTTTTTT. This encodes CSVMSAANTGELFF.

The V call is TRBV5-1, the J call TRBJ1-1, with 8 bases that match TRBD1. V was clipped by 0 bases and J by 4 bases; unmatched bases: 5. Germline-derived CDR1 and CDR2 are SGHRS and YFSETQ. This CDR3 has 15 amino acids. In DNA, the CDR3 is TGCGCCAGCAGCTTGGAGTCAGGGGGCCTCACTGAAGCTTTCTTT. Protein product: CASSLESGGLTEAFF.

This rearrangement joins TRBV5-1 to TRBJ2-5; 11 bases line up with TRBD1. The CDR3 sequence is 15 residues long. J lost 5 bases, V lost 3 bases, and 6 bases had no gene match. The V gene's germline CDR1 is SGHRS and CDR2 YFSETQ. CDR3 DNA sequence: TGCGCCAGCAGCTCAGGACAGGGGGCTGGCGAGACCCAGTACTTC. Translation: CASSSGQGAGETQYF.

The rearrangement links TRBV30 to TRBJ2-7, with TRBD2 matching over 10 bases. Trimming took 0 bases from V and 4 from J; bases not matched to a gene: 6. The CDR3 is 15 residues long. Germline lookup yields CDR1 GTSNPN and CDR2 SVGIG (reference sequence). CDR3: CAWSVGTSGIYEQYF. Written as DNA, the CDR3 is TGTGCCTGGAGTGTAGGAACTAGCGGGATATACGAGCAGTACTTC. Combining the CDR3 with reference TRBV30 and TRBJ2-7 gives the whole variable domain SQTIHQWPATLVQPVGSPLSLECTVEGTSNPNLYWYRQAAGRGLQLLFYSVGIGQISSEVPQNLSASRPQDRQFILSSKKLLLSDSGFYLCAWSVGTSGIYEQYFGPGTRLTVT.

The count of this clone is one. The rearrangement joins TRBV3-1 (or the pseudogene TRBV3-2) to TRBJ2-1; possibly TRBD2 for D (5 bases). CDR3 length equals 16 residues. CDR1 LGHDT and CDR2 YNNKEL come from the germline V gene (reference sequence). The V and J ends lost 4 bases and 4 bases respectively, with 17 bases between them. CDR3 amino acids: CASSPLATGKYNEQFF. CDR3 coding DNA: TGTGCCAGCAGCCCTTTAGCGACGGGAAAATACAATGAGCAGTTCTTC.

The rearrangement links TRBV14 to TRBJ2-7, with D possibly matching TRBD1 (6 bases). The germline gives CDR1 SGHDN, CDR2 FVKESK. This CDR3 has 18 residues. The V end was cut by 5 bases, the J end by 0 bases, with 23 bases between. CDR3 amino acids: CASSWGHPRKGFSYEQYF. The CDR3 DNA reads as TGTGCCAGCAGCTGGGGACACCCTAGGAAGGGTTTCTCCTACGAGCAGTACTTC.